Following are 8 T cell receptor beta chains from one sample sequenced in a study of blood T cells in healthy people across ages. Then a second PCR, running about 6 to 12 cycles, was carried out with a sample-barcoded 5' primer and a J-beta primer mix. TCRdb fed the 5' RACE reads into MiXCR, producing one record per CDR3 protein. Here the sample spans roughly 1,700,000 distinct CDR3 sequences, roughly 28% being singletons. What was sequenced was blood. Receptor source: a woman under 40 in good health.

This clonotype was counted between two and nine times. The chain couples TRBV9 to TRBJ2-3, with TRBD2 matching 15 bases. The CDR3 sequence is 17 residues long. Germline V lookup: CDR1 SGDLS, CDR2 YYNGEE. V shed 3 bases and J 8 bases; nucleotides not matched to a gene: 10. DNA for the CDR3: TGTGCCAGCAGCGCCTACCTGGGACTAGCGGGAGGTGGTACGCAGTATTTT. Its translation is CASSAYLGLAGGGTQYF. The full variable domain, its missing parts supplied by reference TRBV9 and TRBJ2-3, is DSGVTQTPKHLITATGQRVTLRCSPRSGDLSVYWYQQSLDQGLQFLIQYYNGEERAKGNILERFSAQQFPDLHSELNLSSLELGDSALYFCASSAYLGLAGGGTQYFGPGTRLTVL.

CDR3 residues: CSARGGQRFNYEQYF. For the CDR3, the DNA is TGCAGTGCTAGAGGAGGACAACGGTTCAACTACGAGCAGTACTTC. V is TRBV20-1 and J is TRBJ2-7, with TRBD1 as a possible D gene (5 bases). The CDR3 loop spans 15 amino acids. V lost 1 base and J lost 3, with 16 bases in between. In germline, CDR1 is DFQATT, CDR2 SNEGSKA (reference sequence).

V usage is TRBV20-1 and J usage is TRBJ1-2; the D gene is possibly TRBD1 (5 bases). Per the germline V gene, CDR1 is DFQATT and CDR2 is SNEGSKA (reference sequence). CDR3 length: 14 amino acids. Trimming cost V 1 base and J 5 bases, with 14 bases left between them. This chain's CDR3 is CSARVGGAVYGYTF. In nucleotides, the CDR3 is TGCAGTGCTAGAGTAGGAGGGGCGGTATATGGCTACACCTTC.

Notes on this clonotype: One base away lies a much larger clone, so this may be a sequencing read error. The chain uses TRBV20-1 and TRBJ1-2, with 8 bases identical to TRBD1. The trim removed 6 bases at V and 3 bases at J, leaving 6 bases unmatched. The CDR3 is 13 amino acids. CDR1 DFQATT and CDR2 SNEGSKA come from the germline V gene (reference sequence). CDR3 coding DNA: TGCAGTGCCCGTGGACAGGGCGACTATGGCTACACCTTC. As protein: CSARGQGDYGYTF.

The chain has TRBV11-2 and TRBJ1-2, with D hard to call. In germline, CDR1 is SGHAT, CDR2 FQNNGV. Trimming removed 5 bases from V and 2 bases from J, with 18 bases in between. The CDR3 has 16 residues. This CDR3 reads CASSQPPGPYNYGYTF. DNA for the CDR3: TGTGCCAGCAGCCAACCCCCCGGACCGTACAACTATGGCTACACCTTC.

The chain joins TRBV10-3 to TRBJ2-4; perhaps TRBD1 as D (6 bases). V was cut by 4 bases and J by 6 bases, with 19 bases left in between. Germline loops: CDR1 ENHRY, CDR2 SYGVKD. This CDR3 spans 16 amino acids. Written as DNA, the CDR3 is TGTGCCATCAGTGGGTCGACAGGCCCCGGAGGAAACATTCAGTACTTC. Its protein is CAISGSTGPGGNIQYF.

V is TRBV5-5 and J is TRBJ2-5; TRBD2 matches 7 bases. The CDR3 length is 14 residues. Germline CDR1 is SGHKS and CDR2 is YYEKEE (reference sequence). V was pared by 4 bases and J by 3 bases, with 6 bases of the junction left unmatched. The CDR3 DNA follows: TGTGCCAGCAGCCATCGGGGGAGGGAAGAGACCCAGTACTTC. It is translated as CASSHRGREETQYF.

The chain couples TRBV27 to TRBJ2-5, with D possibly TRBD2 on 6 matching bases. Germline V lookup: CDR1 MNHEY, CDR2 SMNVEV (reference sequence). V lost 2 bases and J 5 bases, leaving 15 bases between the germline ends. This CDR3 has 15 amino acids. CDR3 residues: CASSLGISRGETQYF. The CDR3 region has the DNA TGTGCCAGCAGTTTAGGGATATCACGGGGGGAGACCCAGTACTTC.